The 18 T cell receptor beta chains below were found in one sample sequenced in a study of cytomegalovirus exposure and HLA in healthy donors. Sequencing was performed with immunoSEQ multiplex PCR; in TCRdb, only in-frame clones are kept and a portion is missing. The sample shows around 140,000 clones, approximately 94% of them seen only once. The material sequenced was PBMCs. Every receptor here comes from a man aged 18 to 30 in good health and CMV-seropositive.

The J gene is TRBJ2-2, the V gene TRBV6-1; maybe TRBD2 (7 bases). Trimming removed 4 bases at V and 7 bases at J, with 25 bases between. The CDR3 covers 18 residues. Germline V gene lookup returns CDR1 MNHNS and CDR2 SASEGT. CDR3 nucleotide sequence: TGTGCCAGCAGTGGGTGGCTCGCCAAACGGGGGGCCAACGGGGAGCTGTTTTTT. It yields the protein CASSGWLAKRGANGELFF.

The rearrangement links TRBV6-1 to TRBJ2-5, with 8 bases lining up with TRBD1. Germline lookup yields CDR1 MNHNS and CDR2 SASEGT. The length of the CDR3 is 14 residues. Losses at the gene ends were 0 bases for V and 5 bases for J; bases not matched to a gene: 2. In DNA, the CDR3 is TGTGCCAGCAGTGAAGCGGCAGGGGGCGAGACCCAGTACTTC. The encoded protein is CASSEAAGGETQYF.

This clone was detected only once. The CDR3 is CASRPGTDVYEQYF. In nucleotides, the CDR3 is TGTGCCAGCAGACCCGGGACAGACGTATACGAGCAGTACTTC. The V gene is TRBV28, the J gene TRBJ2-7; 7 positions match TRBD1. The CDR3 covers 14 residues. CDR1 is MDHEN and CDR2 is SYDVKM in the germline V gene. With 6 bases clipped from V and 4 bases from J, the junction kept 9 bases outside the gene matches. The whole variable domain, remainder taken from reference TRBV28 and TRBJ2-7, is DVKVTQSSRYLVKRTGEKVFLECVQDMDHENMFWYRQDPGLGLRLIYFSYDVKMKEKGDIPEGYSVSREKKERFSLILESASTNQTSMYLCASRPGTDVYEQYFGPGTRLTVT.

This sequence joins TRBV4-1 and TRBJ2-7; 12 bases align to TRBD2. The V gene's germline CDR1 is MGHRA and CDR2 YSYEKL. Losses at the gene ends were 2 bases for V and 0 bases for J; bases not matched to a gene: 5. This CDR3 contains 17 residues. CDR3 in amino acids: CASSQLAGGWSSYEQYF. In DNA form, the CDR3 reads TGCGCCAGCAGCCAACTAGCGGGAGGGTGGAGCTCCTACGAGCAGTACTTC.

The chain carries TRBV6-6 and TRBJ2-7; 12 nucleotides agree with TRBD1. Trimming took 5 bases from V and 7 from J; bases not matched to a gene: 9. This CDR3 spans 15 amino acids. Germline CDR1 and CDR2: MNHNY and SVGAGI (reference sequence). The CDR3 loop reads CASSGAGQGAGEQYF. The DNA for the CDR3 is TGTGCCAGCAGTGGAGCGGGACAGGGGGCTGGGGAGCAGTACTTC.

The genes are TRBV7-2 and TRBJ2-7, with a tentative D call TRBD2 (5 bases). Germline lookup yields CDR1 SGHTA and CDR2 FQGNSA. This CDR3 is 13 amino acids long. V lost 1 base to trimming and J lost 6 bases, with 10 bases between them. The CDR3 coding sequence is TGTGCCAGCAGCTTAGTCAGAGAGGGCGAGCAGTACTTC. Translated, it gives CASSLVREGEQYF.

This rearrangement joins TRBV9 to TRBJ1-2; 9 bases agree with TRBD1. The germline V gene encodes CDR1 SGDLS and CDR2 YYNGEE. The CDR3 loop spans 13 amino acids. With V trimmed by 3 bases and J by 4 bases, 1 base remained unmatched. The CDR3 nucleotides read TGTGCCAGCAGCGAGACAGGGGGCTATGGCTACACCTTC. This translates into CASSETGGYGYTF.

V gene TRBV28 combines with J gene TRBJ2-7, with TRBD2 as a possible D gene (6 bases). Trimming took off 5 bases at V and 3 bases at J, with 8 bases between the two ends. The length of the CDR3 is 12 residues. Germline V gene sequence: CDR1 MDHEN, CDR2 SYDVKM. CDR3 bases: TGTGCCAGCAGTGGAGGGAACTACGAGCAGTACTTC. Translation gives CASSGGNYEQYF. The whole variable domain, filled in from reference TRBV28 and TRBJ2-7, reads DVKVTQSSRYLVKRTGEKVFLECVQDMDHENMFWYRQDPGLGLRLIYFSYDVKMKEKGDIPEGYSVSREKKERFSLILESASTNQTSMYLCASSGGNYEQYFGPGTRLTVT.

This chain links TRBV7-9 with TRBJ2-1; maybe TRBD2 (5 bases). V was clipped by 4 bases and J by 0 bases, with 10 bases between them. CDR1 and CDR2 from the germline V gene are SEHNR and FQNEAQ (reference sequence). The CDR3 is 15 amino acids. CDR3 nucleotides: TGTGCCAGCAGCTCCGACGGGAACTCCTACAATGAGCAGTTCTTC. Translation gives CASSSDGNSYNEQFF.

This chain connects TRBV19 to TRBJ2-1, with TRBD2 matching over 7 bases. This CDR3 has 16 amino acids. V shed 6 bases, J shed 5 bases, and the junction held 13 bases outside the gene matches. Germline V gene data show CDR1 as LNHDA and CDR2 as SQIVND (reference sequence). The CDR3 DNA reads TGTGCCAGTAGAAGTAGCGGGTTAGGTAGGGACAATGAGCAGTTCTTC. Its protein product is CASRSSGLGRDNEQFF.

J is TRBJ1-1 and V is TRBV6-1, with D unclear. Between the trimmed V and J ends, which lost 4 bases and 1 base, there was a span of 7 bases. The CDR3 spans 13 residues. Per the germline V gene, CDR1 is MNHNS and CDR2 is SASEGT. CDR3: CASSVQWNTEAFF. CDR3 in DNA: TGTGCCAGCAGTGTACAGTGGAACACTGAAGCTTTCTTT.

The CDR3 DNA follows: TGCAGCGTTGAAGGGCAATTATACTCCTACAATGAGCAGTTCTTC. Its protein product is CSVEGQLYSYNEQFF. This rearrangement joins TRBV29-1 to TRBJ2-1; unclear D gene. This CDR3 comprises 15 residues. Germline values: CDR1 SQVTM, CDR2 ANQGSEA. Trimming took off 1 base at V and 0 bases at J, with 10 bases between the two ends.

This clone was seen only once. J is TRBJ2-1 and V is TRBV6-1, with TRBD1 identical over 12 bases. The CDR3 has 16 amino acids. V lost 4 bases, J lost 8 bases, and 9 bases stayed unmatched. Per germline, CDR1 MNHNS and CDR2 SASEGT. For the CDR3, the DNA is TGTGCCAGCAGTGTCATCGGGACAGGGGGCTATGATGAGCAGTTCTTC. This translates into CASSVIGTGGYDEQFF.

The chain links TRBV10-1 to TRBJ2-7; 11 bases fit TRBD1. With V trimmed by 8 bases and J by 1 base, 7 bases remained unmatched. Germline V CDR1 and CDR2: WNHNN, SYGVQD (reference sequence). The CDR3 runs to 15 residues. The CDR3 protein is CASWDRGILSYEQYF. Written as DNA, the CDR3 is TGCGCCAGCTGGGACAGGGGGATCCTGTCCTACGAGCAGTACTTC.

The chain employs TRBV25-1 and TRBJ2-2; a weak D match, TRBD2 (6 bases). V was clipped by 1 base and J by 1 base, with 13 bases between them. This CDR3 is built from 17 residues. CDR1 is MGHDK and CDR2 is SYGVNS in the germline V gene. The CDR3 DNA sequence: TGTGCCAGCAGTGAATTCAGGACGGGACTGAACACCGGGGAGCTGTTTTTT. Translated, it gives CASSEFRTGLNTGELFF.

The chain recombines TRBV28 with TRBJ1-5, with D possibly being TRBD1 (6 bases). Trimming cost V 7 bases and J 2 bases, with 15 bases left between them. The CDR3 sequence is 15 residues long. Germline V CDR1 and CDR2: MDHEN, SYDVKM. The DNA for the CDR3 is TGTGCCAGCACTTTTGGGGGGGGCGGCAATCAGCCCCAGCATTTT. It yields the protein CASTFGGGGNQPQHF. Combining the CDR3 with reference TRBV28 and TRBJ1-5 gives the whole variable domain DVKVTQSSRYLVKRTGEKVFLECVQDMDHENMFWYRQDPGLGLRLIYFSYDVKMKEKGDIPEGYSVSREKKERFSLILESASTNQTSMYLCASTFGGGGNQPQHFGDGTRLSIL.

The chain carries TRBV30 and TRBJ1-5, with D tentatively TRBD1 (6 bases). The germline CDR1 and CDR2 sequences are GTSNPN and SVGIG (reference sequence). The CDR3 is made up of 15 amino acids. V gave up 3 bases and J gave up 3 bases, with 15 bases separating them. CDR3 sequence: CAWSARGGPNQPQHF. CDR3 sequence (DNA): TGTGCCTGGAGCGCCAGAGGGGGACCCAATCAGCCCCAGCATTTT.

The DNA for the CDR3 is TGTGCCAGCAGTCAATTGGGACAGGACTACGAGCAGTACTTC. It encodes CASSQLGQDYEQYF. The chain recombines TRBV2 with TRBJ2-7; the match to TRBD1 covers 8 bases. CDR3 length: 14 amino acids. CDR1 SNHLY and CDR2 FYNNEI come from the germline V gene. J gave up 3 bases and V 5 bases, and 6 bases lay outside the gene matches. The whole variable domain, filled in from reference TRBV2 and TRBJ2-7, reads EPEVTQTPSHQVTQMGQEVILRCVPISNHLYFYWYRQILGQKVEFLVSFYNNEISEKSEIFDDQFSVERPDGSNFTLKIRSTKLEDSAMYFCASSQLGQDYEQYFGPGTRLTVT.